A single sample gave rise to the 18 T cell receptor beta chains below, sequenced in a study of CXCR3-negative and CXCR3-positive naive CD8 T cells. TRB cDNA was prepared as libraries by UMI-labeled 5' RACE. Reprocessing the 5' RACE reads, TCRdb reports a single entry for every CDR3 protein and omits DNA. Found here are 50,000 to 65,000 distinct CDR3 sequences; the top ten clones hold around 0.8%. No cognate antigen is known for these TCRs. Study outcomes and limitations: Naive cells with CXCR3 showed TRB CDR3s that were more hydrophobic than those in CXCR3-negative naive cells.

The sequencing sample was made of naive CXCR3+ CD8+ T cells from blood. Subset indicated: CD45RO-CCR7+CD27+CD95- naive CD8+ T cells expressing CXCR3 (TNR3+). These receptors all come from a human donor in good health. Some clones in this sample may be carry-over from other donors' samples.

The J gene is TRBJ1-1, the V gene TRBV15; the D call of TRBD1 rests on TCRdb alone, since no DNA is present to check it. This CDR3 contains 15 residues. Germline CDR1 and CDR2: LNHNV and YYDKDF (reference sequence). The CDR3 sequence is CATSTPTGHTREAFF.

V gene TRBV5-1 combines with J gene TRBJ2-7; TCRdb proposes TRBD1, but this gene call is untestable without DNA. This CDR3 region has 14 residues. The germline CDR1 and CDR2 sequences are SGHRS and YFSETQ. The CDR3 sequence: CASSMGQGEYEQYF.

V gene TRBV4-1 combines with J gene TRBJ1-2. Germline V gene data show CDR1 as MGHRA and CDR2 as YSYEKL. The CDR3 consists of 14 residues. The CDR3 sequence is CASSQVSVGYGYTF.

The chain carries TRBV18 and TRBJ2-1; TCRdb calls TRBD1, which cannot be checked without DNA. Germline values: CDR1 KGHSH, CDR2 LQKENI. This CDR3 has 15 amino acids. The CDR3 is CASSPTAKSYNEQFF.

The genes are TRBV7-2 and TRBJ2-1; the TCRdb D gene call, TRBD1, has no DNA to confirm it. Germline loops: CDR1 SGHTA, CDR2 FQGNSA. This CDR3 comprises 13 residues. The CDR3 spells CASRGQGWNEQFF.

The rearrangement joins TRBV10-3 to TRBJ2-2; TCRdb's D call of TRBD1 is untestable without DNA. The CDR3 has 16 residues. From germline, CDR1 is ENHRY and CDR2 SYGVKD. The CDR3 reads CAISEPRTGLVGELFF.

The CDR3 sequence: CASSDQGGFYEQYF. This rearrangement joins TRBV19 to TRBJ2-7. The CDR3 totals 14 residues. Looked up from germline, CDR1 is LNHDA and CDR2 is SQIVND (reference sequence).

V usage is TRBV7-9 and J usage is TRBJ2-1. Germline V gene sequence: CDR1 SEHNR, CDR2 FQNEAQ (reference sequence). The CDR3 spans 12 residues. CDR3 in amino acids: CASSWIVNEQFF.

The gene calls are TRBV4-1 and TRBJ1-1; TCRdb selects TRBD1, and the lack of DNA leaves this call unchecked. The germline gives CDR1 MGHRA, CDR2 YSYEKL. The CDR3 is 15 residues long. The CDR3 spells CASSQSGQLGTEDFF.

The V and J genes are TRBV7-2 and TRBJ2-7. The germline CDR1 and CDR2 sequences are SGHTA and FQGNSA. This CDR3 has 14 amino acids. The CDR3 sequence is CASSHMDSTYEQYF.

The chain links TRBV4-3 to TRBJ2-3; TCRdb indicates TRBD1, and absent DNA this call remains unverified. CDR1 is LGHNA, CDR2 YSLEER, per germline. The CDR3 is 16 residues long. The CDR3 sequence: CASSQDPRDSTDTQYF.

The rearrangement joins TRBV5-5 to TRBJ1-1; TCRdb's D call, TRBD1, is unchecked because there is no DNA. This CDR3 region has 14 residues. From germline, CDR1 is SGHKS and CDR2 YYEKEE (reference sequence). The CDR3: CASSFQGWNTEAFF.

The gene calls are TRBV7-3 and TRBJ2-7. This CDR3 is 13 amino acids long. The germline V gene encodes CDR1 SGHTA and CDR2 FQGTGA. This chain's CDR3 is CASSLGRTYEQYF.

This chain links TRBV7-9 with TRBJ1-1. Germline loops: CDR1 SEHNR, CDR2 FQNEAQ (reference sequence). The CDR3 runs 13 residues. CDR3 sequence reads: CASTGHRETEAFF.

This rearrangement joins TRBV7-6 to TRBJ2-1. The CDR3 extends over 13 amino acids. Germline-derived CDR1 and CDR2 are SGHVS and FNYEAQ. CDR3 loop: CASSLAVGNEQFF.

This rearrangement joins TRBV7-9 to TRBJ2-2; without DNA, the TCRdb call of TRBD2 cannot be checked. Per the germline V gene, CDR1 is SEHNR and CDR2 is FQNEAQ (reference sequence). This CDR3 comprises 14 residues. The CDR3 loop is CASNQKLGTGELFF.

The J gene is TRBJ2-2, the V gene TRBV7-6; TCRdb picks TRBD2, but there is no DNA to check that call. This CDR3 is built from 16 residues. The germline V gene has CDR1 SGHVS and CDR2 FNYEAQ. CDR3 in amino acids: CASSLLAVVDTGELFF.

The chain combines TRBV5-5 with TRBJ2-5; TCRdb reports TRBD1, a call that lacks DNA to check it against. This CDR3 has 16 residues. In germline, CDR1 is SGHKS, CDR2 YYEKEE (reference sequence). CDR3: CASSLARAGARETQYF.